The 25 T cell receptor beta chains below were found in one sample sequenced in a study of blood T cell repertoires in COVID-19. Clones were read by immunoSEQ multiplex PCR, and TCRdb kept only the in-frame ones, dropping some. The sample includes 60,000 or so clones, about 83% of them seen just once. The sequenced material came from peripheral blood. The receptors were gathered from a human donor in a cohort sampled during active COVID-19.

The chain has TRBV19 and TRBJ2-3; 10 nucleotides line up with TRBD2. V was clipped by 5 bases and J by 8 bases; unmatched bases: 13. This CDR3 is 16 amino acids long. Germline values: CDR1 LNHDA, CDR2 SQIVND (reference sequence). CDR3 sequence (DNA): TGTGCCAGTAGTCCCCGGAGCGGGGGGGCCTTGCCTACGCAGTATTTT. Amino acid sequence: CASSPRSGGALPTQYF.

V gene TRBV19 combines with J gene TRBJ2-3; 13 bases match TRBD2. In germline, CDR1 is LNHDA, CDR2 SQIVND (reference sequence). The CDR3 totals 15 residues. J lost 8 bases, V lost 4 bases, and 6 bases had no gene match. As DNA, the CDR3 is TGTGCCAGTAGTAGAGGACTAGCGGGAGTGGGTACGCAGTATTTT. The encoded protein is CASSRGLAGVGTQYF.

This chain connects TRBV30 to TRBJ1-1, with D maybe TRBD1 (5 bases). This CDR3 has 13 residues. Between the trimmed V and J ends, which lost 2 bases and 4 bases, there was a span of 11 bases. Germline V gene data show CDR1 as GTSNPN and CDR2 as SVGIG (reference sequence). The CDR3 loop reads CAWSRGGTTEAFF. The CDR3 region has the DNA TGTGCCTGGAGTAGGGGCGGGACCACTGAAGCTTTCTTT.

The J gene is TRBJ1-5, the V gene TRBV24-1, with TRBD1 matching over 8 bases. Trimming took 2 bases from V and 3 from J; bases not matched to a gene: 5. CDR3 length: 16 residues. Germline V gene sequence: CDR1 KGHDR, CDR2 SFDVKD. This chain's CDR3 is CATSDSTGAPNQPQHF. CDR3 in DNA: TGTGCCACCAGTGATTCGACAGGGGCCCCCAATCAGCCCCAGCATTTT.

V gene TRBV2 combines with J gene TRBJ2-5, with D unresolved. V lost 4 bases to trimming and J lost 4 bases, with 13 bases between them. The CDR3 sequence is 14 residues long. Germline CDR1 reads SNHLY; CDR2 reads FYNNEI. In DNA, the CDR3 is TGTGCCAGCAGTGTTAGAGCGATGGGAGAGACCCAGTACTTC. Its protein is CASSVRAMGETQYF.

The V call is TRBV18, the J call TRBJ1-4; D remains unclear. Germline assignment: CDR1 KGHSH and CDR2 LQKENI. The CDR3 is made up of 14 amino acids. Between the trimmed V and J ends, which lost 3 bases and 0 bases, there was a span of 5 bases. CDR3 residues: CASSPGATNEKLFF. For the CDR3, the DNA is TGTGCCAGCTCACCCGGGGCAACTAATGAAAAACTGTTTTTT.

The chain joins TRBV5-1 to TRBJ2-1; 11 bases align to TRBD2. After removal of 4 bases from V and 4 bases from J, the junction contained 10 bases not matched to a gene. Germline values: CDR1 SGHRS, CDR2 YFSETQ. The CDR3 covers 17 residues. The CDR3 sequence is CASSQVLAGDYYNEQFF. CDR3 nucleotides: TGCGCCAGCAGCCAGGTACTAGCGGGGGACTATTACAATGAGCAGTTCTTC.

The chain has TRBV4-1 and TRBJ2-5, with 8 positions matching TRBD2. The CDR3 runs to 15 residues. Germline CDR1 reads MGHRA; CDR2 reads YSYEKL. The J segment lost 4 bases and the V segment lost 1 base, leaving 5 bases of the junction unmatched. This CDR3 is CASSQVHGGAETQYF. CDR3 DNA sequence: TGCGCCAGCAGCCAAGTCCACGGGGGGGCAGAGACCCAGTACTTC.

This clone came up a few times. The rearrangement joins TRBV2 to TRBJ2-3; maybe TRBD2 (5 bases). CDR3 length: 12 amino acids. V dropped 7 bases and J dropped 4 bases, with 9 bases sitting between them. The germline CDR1 and CDR2 sequences are SNHLY and FYNNEI. The CDR3 DNA follows: TGTGCCAGCAAACTAGTAGCAGATACGCAGTATTTT. Translating gives CASKLVADTQYF. Complete variable domain (other parts from reference TRBV2 and TRBJ2-3): EPEVTQTPSHQVTQMGQEVILRCVPISNHLYFYWYRQILGQKVEFLVSFYNNEISEKSEIFDDQFSVERPDGSNFTLKIRSTKLEDSAMYFCASKLVADTQYFGPGTRLTVL.

This clone showed up just a few times. The chain uses TRBV7-2 and TRBJ2-3; 7 positions agree with TRBD1. Trimming cost V 5 bases and J 0 bases; bases outside gene matches: 2. The CDR3 spans 14 residues. Germline V gene sequence: CDR1 SGHTA, CDR2 FQGNSA. The CDR3 here is CASSPGQSTDTQYF. The CDR3 nucleotides read TGTGCCAGCAGCCCGGGACAGAGCACAGATACGCAGTATTTT.

This clone was recorded a few times. The chain couples TRBV5-1 to TRBJ2-7; D possibly corresponds to TRBD1 (6 bases). The CDR3 extends over 13 amino acids. Germline CDR1 reads SGHRS; CDR2 reads YFSETQ. V was trimmed by 4 bases and J by 7 bases, leaving 15 bases between them. Written as DNA, the CDR3 is TGCGCCAGCAGCCGGGACACTCTTGGGGAGCAGTACTTC. Translation gives CASSRDTLGEQYF.

The rearrangement joins TRBV28 to TRBJ2-7, with D unclear. Per germline, CDR1 MDHEN and CDR2 SYDVKM. Deletions cut 5 bases from V and 7 bases from J, with 9 bases between. The CDR3 consists of 11 residues. CDR3 nucleotides: TGTGCCAGCAGTCTCTTAAATGAGCAGTACTTC. Translating gives CASSLLNEQYF. Full variable domain (missing parts from reference TRBV28 and TRBJ2-7): DVKVTQSSRYLVKRTGEKVFLECVQDMDHENMFWYRQDPGLGLRLIYFSYDVKMKEKGDIPEGYSVSREKKERFSLILESASTNQTSMYLCASSLLNEQYFGPGTRLTVT.

This chain joins TRBV19 and TRBJ1-4, with a possible D match to TRBD1 (6 bases). Germline V lookup: CDR1 LNHDA, CDR2 SQIVND (reference sequence). The CDR3 is 14 amino acids. V was shortened by 6 bases and J by 0 bases, with 8 bases between the two germline ends. The CDR3 nucleotides are TGTGCCAGTAGGAACAGGGCAACTAATGAAAAACTGTTTTTT. Encoded protein: CASRNRATNEKLFF.

This chain connects TRBV19 to TRBJ1-5; 7 bases align to TRBD1. Germline-derived CDR1 and CDR2 are LNHDA and SQIVND (reference sequence). CDR3 size: 14 residues. J lost 4 bases, V lost 3 bases, and 3 bases had no gene match. CDR3 nucleotides: TGTGCCAGTAGTATTCGACAGGGAAATCAGCCCCAGCATTTT. Translation: CASSIRQGNQPQHF.

The chain has TRBV11-3 and TRBJ1-6, with 7 bases aligning to TRBD1. The CDR3 extends over 15 amino acids. Germline V CDR1 and CDR2: SGHNT, YENEEA. The V gene end was trimmed by 1 base and the J gene end by 8 bases; junction bases not matched to a gene: 5. The DNA for the CDR3 is TGTGCCAGCAGCTTAGGAGGGGGCTCGGATTCACCCCTCCACTTT. Amino acids: CASSLGGGSDSPLHF. Drawing the rest from reference TRBV11-3 and TRBJ1-6, the complete variable domain is EAGVVQSPRYKIIEKKQPVAFWCNPISGHNTLYWYLQNLGQGPELLIRYENEEAVDDSQLPKDRFSAERLKGVDSTLKIQPAELGDSAVYLCASSLGGGSDSPLHFGNGTRLTVT.

The V and J genes are TRBV27 and TRBJ2-1; 8 bases are shared with TRBD2. This CDR3 spans 17 amino acids. The germline V gene has CDR1 MNHEY and CDR2 SMNVEV (reference sequence). Trimming took 6 bases from V and 4 from J; bases not matched to a gene: 14. CDR3 sequence reads: CASSPTGASGFYNEQFF. Here the CDR3 DNA reads TGTGCCAGCAGCCCCACGGGGGCTAGCGGGTTTTACAATGAGCAGTTCTTC.

This clone was detected a few times. This chain uses TRBV3-1 (or the pseudogene TRBV3-2) with TRBJ1-4; the match to TRBD1 covers 9 bases. The CDR3 runs to 14 residues. Germline V gene data show CDR1 as LGHDT and CDR2 as YNNKEL (reference sequence). The trim removed 4 bases at V and 7 bases at J, leaving 4 bases unmatched. CDR3 amino acids: CASSRGQGSEKLFF. CDR3 in DNA: TGTGCCAGCAGCCGTGGACAGGGGAGTGAAAAACTGTTTTTT.

The chain links TRBV7-3 to TRBJ1-1; 10 bases line up with TRBD1. The length of the CDR3 is 15 residues. Germline values: CDR1 SGHTA, CDR2 FQGTGA. With V trimmed by 3 bases and J by 7 bases, 8 bases remained unmatched. CDR3 DNA: TGTGCCAGCAGCTTGACCGGGACAGGGGTTAGTGAAGCTTTCTTT. This encodes CASSLTGTGVSEAFF.

The chain is built from TRBV6-5 and TRBJ1-2, with D perhaps TRBD1 (5 bases). Germline assignment: CDR1 MNHEY and CDR2 SVGAGI. V lost 7 bases, J lost 8 bases, and 17 bases lay in between. The CDR3 contains 13 residues. The CDR3 sequence: CASTREGRRGYTF. CDR3 bases: TGTGCCAGCACGAGGGAGGGACGAAGAGGCTACACCTTC.

The chain carries TRBV9 and TRBJ2-5; 10 bases are a match to TRBD2. CDR3 length equals 15 residues. V dropped 3 bases and J dropped 2; count of bases not matched to a gene: 4. Germline V gene data show CDR1 as SGDLS and CDR2 as YYNGEE. CDR3 in amino acids: CASSASTSGQETQYF. CDR3 bases: TGTGCCAGCAGCGCATCGACTAGCGGGCAAGAGACCCAGTACTTC.

V and J are TRBV19 and TRBJ2-3; TRBD2 aligns across 7 bases. The CDR3 has 15 residues. Per germline, CDR1 LNHDA and CDR2 SQIVND (reference sequence). Trimming took 5 bases from V and 2 from J; bases not matched to a gene: 7. DNA of the CDR3: TGTGCCAGTAGTGACCAGCGGGGAGTCACAGATACGCAGTATTTT. Residues: CASSDQRGVTDTQYF.

The chain employs TRBV5-1 and TRBJ1-4, with D perhaps matching TRBD1 (6 bases). This CDR3 contains 15 residues. V lost 4 bases, J lost 4 bases, and 14 bases lay in between. Germline V CDR1 and CDR2: SGHRS, YFSETQ. The CDR3 here is CASSDLDSLNEKLFF. The CDR3 DNA follows: TGCGCCAGCAGCGACCTGGACAGCCTTAATGAAAAACTGTTTTTT. The full variable domain, rest sourced from reference TRBV5-1 and TRBJ1-4, is KAGVTQTPRYLIKTRGQQVTLSCSPISGHRSVSWYQQTPGQGLQFLFEYFSETQRNKGNFPGRFSGRQFSNSRSEMNVSTLELGDSALYLCASSDLDSLNEKLFFGSGTQLSVL.

V gene TRBV25-1 combines with J gene TRBJ2-7; possibly TRBD1 for D (6 bases). The CDR3 contains 12 residues. CDR1 MGHDK and CDR2 SYGVNS come from the germline V gene. V was pared by 5 bases and J by 4 bases, with 9 bases between. The DNA of the CDR3 is TGTGCCAGCAGTCAGGGGTGGTACGAGCAGTACTTC. Translated: CASSQGWYEQYF.

This clone came up a few times. The chain combines TRBV27 with TRBJ1-2; TRBD1 is a possible D gene (6 bases). V was trimmed by 0 bases and J by 8 bases, leaving 16 bases between them. The CDR3 runs to 15 residues. The germline CDR1 and CDR2 sequences are MNHEY and SMNVEV (reference sequence). CDR3 nucleotides: TGTGCCAGCAGTTTATCCCCCGGGGGGGGCTTGGGCTACACCTTC. It specifies CASSLSPGGGLGYTF.

The chain couples TRBV2 to TRBJ2-5; D not certain. Trimming left V 4 bases short and J 0 bases short, with 9 bases between. The CDR3 extends over 14 amino acids. The germline CDR1 and CDR2 sequences are SNHLY and FYNNEI. CDR3 region: CASSGPGDQETQYF. CDR3 DNA: TGTGCCAGCAGTGGCCCAGGCGACCAAGAGACCCAGTACTTC.